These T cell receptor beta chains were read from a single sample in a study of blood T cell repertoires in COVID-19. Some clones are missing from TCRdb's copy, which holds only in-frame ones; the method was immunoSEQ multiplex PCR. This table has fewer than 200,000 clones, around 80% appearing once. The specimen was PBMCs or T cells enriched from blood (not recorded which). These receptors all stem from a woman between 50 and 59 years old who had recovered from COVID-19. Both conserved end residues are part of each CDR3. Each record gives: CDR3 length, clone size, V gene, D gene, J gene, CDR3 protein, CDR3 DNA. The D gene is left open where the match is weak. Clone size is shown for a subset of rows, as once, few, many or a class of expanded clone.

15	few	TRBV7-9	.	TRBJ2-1	CASSLSRGVYNEQFF	TGTGCCAGCAGCTTAAGCAGAGGAGTCTACAATGAGCAGTTCTTC
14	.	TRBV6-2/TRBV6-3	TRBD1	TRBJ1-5	CASSWTGGNQPQHF	TGTGCCAGCAGTTGGACAGGGGGCAATCAGCCCCAGCATTTT
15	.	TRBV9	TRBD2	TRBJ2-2	CASSVGPAGVGELFF	TGTGCCAGCAGCGTAGGACCAGCGGGAGTCGGGGAGCTGTTTTTT
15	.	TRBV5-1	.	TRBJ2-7	CASSLAWGTSYEQYF	TGCGCCAGCAGCTTGGCCTGGGGCACCTCCTACGAGCAGTACTTC
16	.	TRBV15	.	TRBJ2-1	CATSREYGSRYNEQFF	TGTGCCACCAGCAGAGAATACGGGAGTCGGTACAATGAGCAGTTCTTC
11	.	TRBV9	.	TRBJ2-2	CASRGAGELFF	TGTGCCAGCAGAGGGGCCGGGGAGCTGTTTTTT
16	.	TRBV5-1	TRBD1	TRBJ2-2	CASSGGQGVGTGELFF	TGCGCCAGCAGCGGGGGACAGGGAGTCGGCACCGGGGAGCTGTTTTTT
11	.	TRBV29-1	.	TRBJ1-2	CSGEALEGYTF	TGCAGCGGCGAGGCCCTCGAGGGCTACACCTTC
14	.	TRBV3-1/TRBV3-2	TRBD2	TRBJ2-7	CASSLTSGSDEQYF	TGTGCCAGCAGCCTGACTAGCGGTTCGGACGAGCAGTACTTC
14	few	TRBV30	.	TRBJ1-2	CAWLTRTGGEGYTF	TGTGCCTGGCTAACCCGGACGGGGGGGGAAGGCTACACCTTC
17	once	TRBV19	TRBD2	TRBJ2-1	CASRGGGTSGSLNEQFF	TGTGCCAGTAGGGGGGGAGGGACTAGCGGGAGTCTCAATGAGCAGTTCTTC
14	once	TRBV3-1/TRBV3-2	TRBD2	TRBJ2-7	CASSLRGGGYEQYF	TGTGCCAGCAGCCTGCGGGGGGGAGGTTACGAGCAGTACTTC
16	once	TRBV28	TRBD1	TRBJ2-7	CARRSTGAEKPYEQYF	TGTGCCAGGAGGTCTACAGGGGCCGAAAAGCCCTACGAGCAGTACTTC
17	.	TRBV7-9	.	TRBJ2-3	CASSLSRTVPSTDTQYF	TGTGCCAGCAGCTTGTCTCGGACAGTCCCTAGCACAGATACGCAGTATTTT
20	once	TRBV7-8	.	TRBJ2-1	CASSSIPLTGPNGKGNEQFF	TGTGCCAGCAGCTCCATACCTTTGACAGGCCCAAACGGAAAGGGCAATGAGCAGTTCTTC
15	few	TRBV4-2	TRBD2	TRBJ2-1	CASSQTSGANNEQFF	TGTGCCAGCAGTCAAACTAGCGGGGCAAACAATGAGCAGTTCTTC
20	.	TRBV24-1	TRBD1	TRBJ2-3	CATSDLGLVRGRAGTDTQYF	TGTGCCACCAGTGATTTGGGGTTGGTAAGGGGGCGAGCCGGCACAGATACGCAGTATTTT
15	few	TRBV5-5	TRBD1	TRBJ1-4	CASSLAPTGGRKLFF	TGTGCCAGCAGCTTGGCTCCGACAGGGGGGCGCAAACTGTTTTTT
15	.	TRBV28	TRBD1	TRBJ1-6	CASRTGTGRNSPLHF	TGTGCCAGCAGGACCGGGACAGGCCGTAATTCACCCCTCCACTTT
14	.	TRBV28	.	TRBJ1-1	CASSLVDGYTEAFF	TGTGCCAGCAGTTTAGTCGACGGGTACACTGAAGCTTTCTTT
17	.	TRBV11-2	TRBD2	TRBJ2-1	CASSLAAGSGVYNEQFF	TGTGCCAGCAGCTTAGCGGCCGGTAGCGGGGTTTACAATGAGCAGTTCTTC
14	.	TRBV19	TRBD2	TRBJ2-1	CASSGTSGYNEQFF	TGTGCCAGTAGTGGGACTAGCGGGTACAATGAGCAGTTCTTC
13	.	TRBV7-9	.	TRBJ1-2	CASSLAGAYGYTF	TGTGCCAGCAGCTTAGCGGGGGCGTATGGCTACACCTTC
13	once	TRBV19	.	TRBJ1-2	CASSRLQNYGYTF	TGTGCCAGTAGTAGGTTACAGAACTATGGCTACACCTTC
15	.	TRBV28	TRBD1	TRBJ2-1	CASSFYRRTGGEQFF	TGTGCCAGCAGTTTCTACCGGAGGACAGGGGGCGAGCAGTTCTTC
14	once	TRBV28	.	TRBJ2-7	CASYPRQGPYEQYF	TGTGCCAGTTACCCACGGCAGGGTCCCTACGAGCAGTACTTC
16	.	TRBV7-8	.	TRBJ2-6	CASSHLWQSGANVLTF	TGTGCCAGCAGCCATCTTTGGCAGTCTGGGGCCAACGTCCTGACTTTC
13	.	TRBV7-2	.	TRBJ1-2	CASSQGSGGGYTF	TGTGCCAGCAGCCAAGGGTCGGGGGGTGGCTACACCTTC
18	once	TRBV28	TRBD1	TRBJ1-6	CASSPHPDRGNYNSPLHF	TGTGCCAGCAGTCCACACCCAGACAGGGGGAACTATAATTCACCCCTCCACTTT
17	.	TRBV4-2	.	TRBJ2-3	CASSQDRGGSGTDTQYF	TGTGCCAGCAGCCAAGATAGGGGGGGGAGCGGGACAGATACGCAGTATTTT
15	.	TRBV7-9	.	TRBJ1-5	CASSPGQTSNQPQHF	TGTGCCAGCAGCCCAGGACAGACCAGCAATCAGCCCCAGCATTTT
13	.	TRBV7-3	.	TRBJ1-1	CASSRQENTEAFF	TGTGCCAGCAGCCGACAGGAGAACACTGAAGCTTTCTTT
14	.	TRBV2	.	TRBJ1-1	CASSSQGMNTEAFF	TGTGCCAGCAGTTCACAGGGTATGAACACTGAAGCTTTCTTT
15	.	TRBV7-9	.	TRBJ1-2	CASSPAIGATGSYTF	TGTGCCAGCAGCCCGGCGATAGGGGCCACCGGTAGCTACACCTTC
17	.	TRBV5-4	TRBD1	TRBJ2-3	CASSLALTGWNTDTQYF	TGTGCCAGCAGCTTGGCCCTGACAGGGTGGAACACAGATACGCAGTATTTT
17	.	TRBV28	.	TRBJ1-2	CASQPPYSTVISYGYTF	TGTGCCAGCCAACCGCCCTACTCGACAGTTATTTCCTATGGCTACACCTTC
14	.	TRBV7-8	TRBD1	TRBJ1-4	CASSRGQENEKLFF	TGTGCCAGCAGCCGAGGACAGGAGAATGAAAAACTGTTTTTT
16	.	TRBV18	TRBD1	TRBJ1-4	CASSPDRVATNEKLFF	TGTGCCAGCTCACCGGACAGGGTGGCAACTAATGAAAAACTGTTTTTT
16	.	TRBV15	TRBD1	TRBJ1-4	CATSRDSWQGASELFF	TGTGCCACCAGCAGAGATTCATGGCAGGGGGCTTCGGAACTGTTTTTT
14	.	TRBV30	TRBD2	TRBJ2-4	CAWSGLAGGNIQYF	TGTGCCTGGAGTGGACTAGCGGGAGGGAACATTCAGTACTTC
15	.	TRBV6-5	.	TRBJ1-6	CASSFGLPYNSPLHF	TGTGCCAGCAGTTTCGGGTTGCCCTATAATTCACCCCTCCACTTT
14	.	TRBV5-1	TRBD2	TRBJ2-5	CASTIAGVQETQYF	TGCGCCAGCACCATAGCGGGAGTCCAAGAGACCCAGTACTTC
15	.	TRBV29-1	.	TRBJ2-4	CSVVEAALTKNIQYF	TGCAGCGTTGTTGAGGCGGCATTAACCAAAAACATTCAGTACTTC
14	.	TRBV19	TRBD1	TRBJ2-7	CASSTRQGDFGQYF	TGTGCCAGTAGTACCAGACAGGGGGATTTCGGGCAGTACTTC
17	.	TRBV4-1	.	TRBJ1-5	CASSQEGWGSTSQPQHF	TGCGCCAGCAGCCAAGAAGGATGGGGTTCAACTAGCCAGCCCCAGCATTTT
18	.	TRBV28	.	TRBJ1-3	CASSLLPGHLSDGNTIYF	TGTGCCAGCAGCCTACTGCCGGGACATCTGTCGGATGGAAACACCATATATTTT
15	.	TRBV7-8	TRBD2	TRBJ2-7	CASSLAAGGSYEQYF	TGTGCCAGCAGCTTAGCGGCGGGAGGATCCTACGAGCAGTACTTC
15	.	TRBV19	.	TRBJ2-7	CASSLAGIGSYEQYF	TGTGCCAGTAGTTTGGCGGGGATAGGCTCCTACGAGCAGTACTTC
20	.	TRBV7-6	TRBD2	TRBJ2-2	CASSSGGAGLAGGNTGELFF	TGTGCCAGCAGCTCCGGCGGGGCGGGACTAGCGGGAGGGAACACCGGGGAGCTGTTTTTT
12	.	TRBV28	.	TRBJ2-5	CASCRGRETQYF	TGTGCCTCCTGCCGGGGTCGGGAGACCCAGTACTTC
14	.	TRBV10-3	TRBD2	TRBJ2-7	CAISGGLAGNEQYF	TGTGCCATCAGTGGGGGGCTAGCGGGAAACGAGCAGTACTTC
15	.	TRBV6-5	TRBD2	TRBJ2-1	CASSFSGNRYNEQFF	TGTGCCAGCAGTTTTAGCGGGAATCGCTACAATGAGCAGTTCTTC
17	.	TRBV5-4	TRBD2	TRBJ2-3	CASSPPERGGTTDTQYF	TGTGCCAGCAGCCCTCCCGAGCGGGGCGGGACCACAGATACGCAGTATTTT